The entry that follows covers one TCR beta chain sequence. These data come from a study of T cell responses to AZD1222 COVID-19 vaccine. TCRdb keeps only in-frame clones here, not all; method: immunoSEQ multiplex PCR. The sample includes 100,000 to 120,000 clones, 80% to 95% of them seen just once. The germline V gene has CDR1 KGHSH and CDR2 LQKENI. Trimming shortened V by 3 bases and J by 1 base, and 9 bases separated the two germline ends. The CDR3 has 14 amino acids. The specimen comprised peripheral blood, sampled 28 days after the second AZD1222 dose. This chain links TRBV18 with TRBJ2-5; tentative D call: TRBD1 (5 bases). The receptor comes from an adult who received the AZD1222 COVID-19 vaccine. The chain's CDR3 is CASSPTTVQETQYF. The CDR3 nucleotides are TGTGCCAGCTCACCGACGACAGTCCAAGAGACCCAGTACTTC.